A selection of T cell receptor beta chains follows, all from one sample in a study of graft-versus-host responses after intestinal transplantation. Sequencing used immunoSEQ multiplex PCR; TCRdb keeps in-frame clones, though not all of them. The sample has under 150,000 clones; about 95% are singletons. No cognate antigen is known for these TCRs. Sequencing was performed on unstimulated CD8+ T cells sorted from spleen or lymph node cells, taken before intestinal transplant. Receptor source: a human donor who received an intestinal transplant. Each CDR3 is given with its conserved first and last residue. The order of the fields is J gene, D gene, CDR3 length, V gene, clone size, CDR3 protein, CDR3 DNA. D genes are given only for firm matches. Some rows mark clone size as missing; the rest say once, few, many or name a class of expanded clone.

TRBJ2-4,-,14,TRBV7-8,-,CASSRAQDKNIQYF,TGTGCCAGCAGCCGGGCCCAAGACAAAAACATTCAGTACTTC
TRBJ2-7,-,14,TRBV7-2,-,CASSPGLVTYEQYF,TGTGCCAGCAGCCCTGGACTGGTAACCTACGAGCAGTACTTC
TRBJ2-1,TRBD2,15,TRBV18,-,CASSPQGLAGNEQFF,TGTGCCAGCTCACCTCAGGGACTAGCCGGCAATGAGCAGTTCTTC
TRBJ1-3,-,11,TRBV28,-,CASWDGNTIYF,TGTGCCAGCTGGGATGGAAACACCATATATTTT
TRBJ1-2,TRBD1,15,TRBV4-3,-,CASSQFTGGSYGYTF,TGCGCCAGCAGCCAGTTTACAGGGGGCTCGTATGGCTACACCTTC
TRBJ2-7,TRBD2,14,TRBV28,-,CASSLSGTSYEQYF,TGTGCCAGCAGCTTAAGCGGGACCTCCTACGAGCAGTACTTC
TRBJ2-1,TRBD2,18,TRBV4-1,-,CASSLRTSGRYSYNEQFF,TGCGCCAGCAGCCTACGGACTAGCGGGCGGTACTCCTACAATGAGCAGTTCTTC
TRBJ2-7,TRBD1,16,TRBV6-5,once,CASSSEQGTLSYEQYF,TGTGCCAGCAGTTCCGAACAGGGGACGCTCTCCTACGAGCAGTACTTC
TRBJ2-1,TRBD2,15,TRBV6-5,-,CASRGLAGTYNEQFF,TGTGCCAGCAGGGGACTAGCCGGTACTTACAATGAGCAGTTCTTC
TRBJ1-2,TRBD1,13,TRBV27,-,CASRGTGVNGYTF,TGTGCCAGCAGGGGGACAGGGGTTAATGGCTACACCTTC
TRBJ2-1,-,14,TRBV28,-,CASSLAARGDEQFF,TGTGCCAGCAGTTTAGCGGCCCGAGGGGACGAGCAGTTCTTC
TRBJ2-7,-,16,TRBV4-1,-,CASSQDPGPSSYEQYF,TGCGCCAGCAGCCAAGATCCGGGCCCCAGCTCCTACGAGCAGTACTTC
TRBJ2-1,-,15,TRBV28,-,CASSLGLETYNEQFF,TGTGCCAGCAGTTTGGGGCTAGAGACCTACAATGAGCAGTTCTTC
TRBJ2-7,TRBD2,14,TRBV6-1,-,CASSDPAGVIEQYF,TGTGCCAGCAGTGACCCAGCGGGAGTTATCGAGCAGTACTTC
TRBJ2-3,-,15,TRBV7-9,-,CASSLEASSTDTQYF,TGTGCCAGCAGCTTAGAAGCATCAAGCACAGATACGCAGTATTTT
TRBJ2-7,TRBD1,17,TRBV30,-,CAWADMEPGQGVYEQYF,TGTGCCTGGGCTGATATGGAGCCGGGACAGGGGGTCTACGAGCAGTACTTC
TRBJ2-7,-,12,TRBV2,-,CASLQTSYEQYF,TGTGCCAGCCTACAGACCTCCTACGAGCAGTACTTC
TRBJ2-1,TRBD2,20,TRBV4-3,-,CASSQETWTRLAAFEDEQFF,TGCGCCAGCAGCCAAGAGACATGGACTAGGCTAGCGGCCTTTGAGGATGAGCAGTTCTTC
TRBJ2-2,-,12,TRBV6-5,-,CASSYVTGELFF,TGTGCCAGCAGTTACGTCACCGGGGAGCTGTTTTTT
TRBJ2-7,TRBD1,15,TRBV9,-,CASSAGQGTGYEQYF,TGTGCCAGCAGCGCCGGACAGGGGACGGGCTACGAGCAGTACTTC
TRBJ1-5,-,17,TRBV9,-,CASSVTGAPNSNQPQHF,TGTGCCAGCAGCGTGACAGGAGCCCCCAATAGCAATCAGCCCCAGCATTTT
TRBJ2-1,TRBD2,15,TRBV2,once,CASSEVLAEYNEQFF,TGTGCCAGCAGTGAAGTACTAGCGGAATACAATGAGCAGTTCTTC
TRBJ1-1,-,12,TRBV28,-,CASSLLNTEAFF,TGTGCCAGCAGTTTGCTGAACACTGAAGCTTTCTTT
TRBJ2-7,TRBD1,15,TRBV5-1,-,CASSPGTGGGYEQYF,TGCGCCAGCAGCCCAGGGACAGGTGGGGGCTACGAGCAGTACTTC
TRBJ1-1,-,14,TRBV6-5,-,CASFISPGNTEAFF,TGTGCCAGCTTCATATCCCCCGGGAACACTGAAGCTTTCTTT
TRBJ2-7,-,11,TRBV7-9,few,CASSLYYEQYF,TGTGCCAGCAGCTTGTACTACGAGCAGTACTTC
TRBJ2-7,TRBD1,13,TRBV10-3,-,CAISEDRAYEQYF,TGTGCCATCAGTGAGGACAGGGCCTACGAGCAGTACTTC
TRBJ1-5,TRBD1,15,TRBV5-1,-,CASSLGQGSDQPQHF,TGCGCCAGCAGCCTTGGACAGGGGTCGGATCAGCCCCAGCATTTT
TRBJ2-3,-,11,TRBV2,-,CANNLADTQYF,TGTGCCAACAACCTCGCAGATACGCAGTATTTT